These T cell receptor beta chains were read from a single sample in a study of Tregs in tolerant kidney transplant recipients. Clones were sequenced by immunoSEQ multiplex PCR, and TCRdb holds only the in-frame ones, with some missing. The sample holds 60,000 to 65,000 clones; 95% to 98% are singletons and the top ten take around 0.34%. The sample consisted of Tregs from blood, taken before the transplant. The receptor source for this set is a human donor who received a combined kidney and bone marrow transplant. Each CDR3 is given with its conserved first and last residue. The order of the fields is V gene, J gene, clone size, CDR3 protein. Not all rows give a size; the values are once, few, many and, for expanded clones, a class.

V gene: TRBV7-2; J gene: TRBJ2-3; clone size: .; CDR3 protein: CASSSLLNTQYF
V gene: TRBV7-2; J gene: TRBJ2-3; clone size: .; CDR3 protein: CASSLRSGRGTDTQYF
V gene: TRBV25-1; J gene: TRBJ1-2; clone size: .; CDR3 protein: CASRVSGGYGYTF
V gene: TRBV9; J gene: TRBJ1-2; clone size: .; CDR3 protein: CASSGGQAGGYTF
V gene: TRBV25-1; J gene: TRBJ2-1; clone size: once; CDR3 protein: CASSEFRTGLGNEQFF
V gene: TRBV11-3; J gene: TRBJ2-5; clone size: once; CDR3 protein: CASSLVFWLASVSQETQYF
V gene: TRBV2; J gene: TRBJ2-2; clone size: .; CDR3 protein: CASHRGGNTGELFF
V gene: TRBV5-1; J gene: TRBJ2-7; clone size: .; CDR3 protein: CASSLGPRGSYEQYF
V gene: TRBV5-4; J gene: TRBJ1-2; clone size: .; CDR3 protein: CASSLGQGGYGYTF
V gene: TRBV6-5; J gene: TRBJ2-2; clone size: .; CDR3 protein: CASSSGTTTGELFF
V gene: TRBV11-3; J gene: TRBJ2-5; clone size: .; CDR3 protein: CASSSGQGERETQYF
V gene: TRBV20-1; J gene: TRBJ2-7; clone size: .; CDR3 protein: CSASTSYEQYF
V gene: TRBV20-1; J gene: TRBJ2-2; clone size: once; CDR3 protein: CSARAAGELFF
V gene: TRBV7-2; J gene: TRBJ2-5; clone size: .; CDR3 protein: CASSLGLGFVETQYF
V gene: TRBV21-1; J gene: TRBJ1-2; clone size: once; CDR3 protein: CASRWTGDYGYTF
V gene: TRBV11-3; J gene: TRBJ2-7; clone size: .; CDR3 protein: CASSPPGYEQYF
V gene: TRBV5-1; J gene: TRBJ1-3; clone size: .; CDR3 protein: CASSLAGGNTIYF
V gene: TRBV18; J gene: TRBJ2-7; clone size: .; CDR3 protein: CASSTNTGDEQYF
V gene: TRBV28; J gene: TRBJ1-2; clone size: .; CDR3 protein: CASRAPNNYGYTF
V gene: TRBV5-1; J gene: TRBJ1-5; clone size: .; CDR3 protein: CASSLAEWTQNQPQHF
V gene: TRBV14; J gene: TRBJ1-5; clone size: .; CDR3 protein: CASSQERDQPQHF
V gene: TRBV11-2; J gene: TRBJ2-5; clone size: .; CDR3 protein: CASSLARGGETQYF
V gene: TRBV4-1; J gene: TRBJ1-1; clone size: .; CDR3 protein: CASSQVSLNTEAFF
V gene: TRBV7-2; J gene: TRBJ1-5; clone size: .; CDR3 protein: CASSLVGGPQHF
V gene: TRBV5-1; J gene: TRBJ2-7; clone size: .; CDR3 protein: CASSAVGSEQYF
V gene: TRBV10-3; J gene: TRBJ2-3; clone size: .; CDR3 protein: CAISQTGDTQYF
V gene: TRBV30; J gene: TRBJ1-1; clone size: .; CDR3 protein: CAWRESWRNTEAFF
V gene: TRBV5-1; J gene: TRBJ1-1; clone size: .; CDR3 protein: CASSLGANTEAFF
V gene: TRBV7-3; J gene: TRBJ2-1; clone size: .; CDR3 protein: CASSLSGGRHRNEQFF
V gene: TRBV10-3; J gene: TRBJ1-4; clone size: .; CDR3 protein: CAISEISRAKLFF
V gene: TRBV5-1; J gene: TRBJ1-2; clone size: .; CDR3 protein: CASSLGQGAIYGYTF
V gene: TRBV11-1; J gene: TRBJ2-2; clone size: .; CDR3 protein: CASRVHGGPGTGELFF
V gene: TRBV2; J gene: TRBJ2-3; clone size: .; CDR3 protein: CASSGTSGGPTDTQYF
V gene: TRBV7-3; J gene: TRBJ1-1; clone size: .; CDR3 protein: CASSQQQNTEAFF
V gene: TRBV13; J gene: TRBJ2-7; clone size: once; CDR3 protein: CASSAEKAGPRYEQYF
V gene: TRBV11-2; J gene: TRBJ2-7; clone size: .; CDR3 protein: CASSPRLAGMNEQYF
V gene: TRBV4-1; J gene: TRBJ1-2; clone size: .; CDR3 protein: CASSHHLGDRGNYGYTF
V gene: TRBV28; J gene: TRBJ2-7; clone size: .; CDR3 protein: CASSFGARQLTYEQYF
V gene: TRBV28; J gene: TRBJ1-1; clone size: .; CDR3 protein: CASSLGRQGGTEAFF
V gene: TRBV10-3; J gene: TRBJ2-1; clone size: .; CDR3 protein: CATMRGRGDNEQFF
V gene: TRBV11-2; J gene: TRBJ2-5; clone size: .; CDR3 protein: CASSYGLAGPRETQYF
V gene: TRBV19; J gene: TRBJ1-1; clone size: .; CDR3 protein: CASMWARAEAFF
V gene: TRBV10-3; J gene: TRBJ1-4; clone size: .; CDR3 protein: CAISDPGQGWEKLFF
V gene: TRBV30; J gene: TRBJ1-2; clone size: once; CDR3 protein: CAWSQWGRFGGYTF
V gene: TRBV30; J gene: TRBJ1-1; clone size: .; CDR3 protein: CAWTLGDRGYTEAFF
V gene: TRBV19; J gene: TRBJ2-7; clone size: .; CDR3 protein: CASSITAGGGYEQYF